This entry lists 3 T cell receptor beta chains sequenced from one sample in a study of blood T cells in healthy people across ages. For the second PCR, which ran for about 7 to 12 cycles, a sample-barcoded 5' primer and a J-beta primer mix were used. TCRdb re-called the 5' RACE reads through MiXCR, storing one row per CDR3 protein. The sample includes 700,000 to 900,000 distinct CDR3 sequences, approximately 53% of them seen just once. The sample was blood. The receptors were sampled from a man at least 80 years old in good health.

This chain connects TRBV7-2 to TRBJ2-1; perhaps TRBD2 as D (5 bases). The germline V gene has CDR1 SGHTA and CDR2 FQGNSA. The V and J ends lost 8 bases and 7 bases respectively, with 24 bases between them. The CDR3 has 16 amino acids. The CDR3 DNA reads TGTGCCAGCGGCCGAAACGCTGGTTTCGGGGTAAATGAGCAGTTCTTC. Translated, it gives CASGRNAGFGVNEQFF.

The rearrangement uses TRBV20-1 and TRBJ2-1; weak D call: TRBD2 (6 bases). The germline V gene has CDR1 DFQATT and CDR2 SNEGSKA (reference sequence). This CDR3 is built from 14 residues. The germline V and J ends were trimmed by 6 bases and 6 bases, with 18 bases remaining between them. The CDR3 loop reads CSARPLGGANEQFF. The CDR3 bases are TGCAGTGCGAGGCCGCTAGGAGGGGCCAATGAGCAGTTCTTC.

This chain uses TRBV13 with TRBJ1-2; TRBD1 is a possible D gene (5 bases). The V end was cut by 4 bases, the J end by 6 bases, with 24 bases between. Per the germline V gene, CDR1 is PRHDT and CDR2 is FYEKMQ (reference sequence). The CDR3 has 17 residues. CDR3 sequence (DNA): TGTGCCAGCAGCTCAGCGTACACAGCCGGGGGAAAGGATGGCTACACCTTC. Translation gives CASSSAYTAGGKDGYTF.